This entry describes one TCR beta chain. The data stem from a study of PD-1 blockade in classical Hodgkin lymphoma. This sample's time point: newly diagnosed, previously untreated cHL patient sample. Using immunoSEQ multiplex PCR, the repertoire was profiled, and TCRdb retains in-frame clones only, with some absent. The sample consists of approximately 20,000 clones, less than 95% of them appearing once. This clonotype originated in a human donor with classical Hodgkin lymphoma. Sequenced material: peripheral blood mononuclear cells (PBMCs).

CDR3 sequence reads: CASSVNRGEYTEAFF. For the CDR3, the DNA is TGTGCCAGCAGCGTGAACAGGGGAGAATACACTGAAGCTTTCTTT. The rearrangement links TRBV13 to TRBJ1-1; 7 nucleotides agree with TRBD1. V was pared by 5 bases and J by 3 bases, with 9 bases of the junction left unmatched. The CDR3 is 15 amino acids. Germline lookup yields CDR1 PRHDT and CDR2 FYEKMQ (reference sequence).